Listed here are 7 T cell receptor beta chains from one sample, sequenced in a study of shared clonotypes between healthy human individuals. Generated by immunoSEQ multiplex PCR, the TCRdb table keeps only in-frame clones and is missing some. The sample lists millions of clones; roughly 95% were seen once. The sequenced sample consisted of naive CD4+ T cells sorted from blood. Subset noted: CD45RA+ positively selected. These receptors all come from a man aged 18-30 years in good health.

The V and J genes are TRBV10-3 and TRBJ2-1; D remains ambiguous. V was shortened by 0 bases and J by 9 bases, with 9 bases between the two germline ends. This CDR3 is 13 amino acids long. CDR1 ENHRY and CDR2 SYGVKD come from the germline V gene. CDR3 sequence reads: CAISESSPAEQFF. In DNA, the CDR3 is TGTGCCATCAGTGAGTCATCCCCTGCTGAGCAGTTCTTC.

The chain recombines TRBV9 with TRBJ2-5; 7 bases are shared with TRBD1. V shed 4 bases, J shed 2 bases, and the junction held 8 bases outside the gene matches. The CDR3 covers 15 residues. Germline CDR1 reads SGDLS; CDR2 reads YYNGEE. This CDR3 is CASSTWTGKQETQYF. The CDR3 DNA sequence: TGTGCCAGCAGCACGTGGACAGGAAAGCAAGAGACCCAGTACTTC.

The sample holds one count of this clone. The chain couples TRBV10-3 to TRBJ1-2; no definite D call. Trimming stripped 3 bases from V and 4 bases from J, with 9 bases between. The CDR3 loop spans 13 amino acids. Per the germline V gene, CDR1 is ENHRY and CDR2 is SYGVKD. CDR3 loop: CAISETDTYGYTF. For the CDR3, the DNA is TGTGCCATCAGTGAAACCGATACCTATGGCTACACCTTC.

This chain joins TRBV6-6 and TRBJ2-5, with D maybe TRBD1 (5 bases). Looked up from germline, CDR1 is MNHNY and CDR2 is SVGAGI (reference sequence). This CDR3 has 14 residues. Trimming removed 0 bases at V and 3 bases at J, with 8 bases between. CDR3 nucleotide sequence: TGTGCCAGCAGTTACTCGACAGCCAAAGAGACCCAGTACTTC. It yields the protein CASSYSTAKETQYF.

As for this clone: At one end the junction does not follow the germline gene, possibly because of a read error. The sample holds other DNA sequences that translate to the same CDR3. The chain has TRBV28 and TRBJ2-1; 11 bases agree with TRBD2. Germline CDR1 reads MDHEN; CDR2 reads SYDVKM. The CDR3 has 17 amino acids. CDR3 sequence: CASSSPGTSGLYNEQFF. In DNA form, the CDR3 reads TGTGCCAGCAGTTCACCCGGGACTAGCGGTCTCTACAATGAACAGTTCTTC.

The chain links TRBV25-1 to TRBJ2-3; tentative D call: TRBD2 (7 bases). V was cut by 6 bases and J by 8 bases, with 24 bases left in between. Germline-derived CDR1 and CDR2 are MGHDK and SYGVNS. The CDR3 loop spans 16 amino acids. The CDR3 is CASSALTPGGPSTQYF. For the CDR3, the DNA is TGTGCCAGCAGCGCCCTAACTCCGGGGGGCCCGTCTACGCAGTATTTT.

On this clone itself: Other DNA sequences of this sample code for an identical CDR3. This chain uses TRBV7-2 with TRBJ2-1, with no clear D. The CDR3 length is 12 residues. V lost 2 bases, J lost 3 bases, and 2 bases lay in between. CDR1 is SGHTA and CDR2 is FQGNSA in the germline V gene. The CDR3 nucleotides are TGTGCCAGCAGCTTAAGCTACAATGAGCAGTTCTTC. This encodes CASSLSYNEQFF.